This paragraph reports one TCR beta chain. Its antigen is as yet unknown. Germline is not matched at one junction end, which may reflect a read error. This sample stems from a study of T cells in Graves' hyperthyroidism and ophthalmopathy. Regarding the study as a whole: Within blood appeared most thyroid clonotypes that had expanded above 0.001.

Looked up from germline, CDR1 is SSHAT and CDR2 is FNYEAQ (reference sequence). The CDR3 runs 13 residues. RNA transcripts yielded amplified TCR beta CDR3 regions. The study used the HTBI primer set for a first-round RT-PCR of the TCR CDR3. One entry per CDR3 protein, called by TCRdb with MiXCR from the multiplex PCR reads. The sample shows around 300,000 distinct CDR3 sequences, 10% to 15% of them seen only once. This chain links TRBV7-7 with TRBJ2-1; the D gene is possibly TRBD2 (7 bases). Sample: blood. The TCR comes from a woman aged 30 to 39 with Graves' hyperthyroidism that later progressed to Graves' ophthalmopathy. CDR3 region: CASSLGEGVEQFF. The DNA of the CDR3 is TGTGCTAGCAGCTTAGGGGAGGGGGTTGAGCAGTTCTTC.